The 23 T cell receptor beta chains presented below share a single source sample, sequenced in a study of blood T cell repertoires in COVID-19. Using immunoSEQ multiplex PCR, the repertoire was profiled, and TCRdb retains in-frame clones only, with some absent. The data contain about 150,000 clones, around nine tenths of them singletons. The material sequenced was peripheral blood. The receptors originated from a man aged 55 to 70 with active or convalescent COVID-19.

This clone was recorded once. In DNA, the CDR3 is TGTGCCAGCAGCCTCCTTTCCAGCGTCTCCTACGAGCAGTACTTC. Amino acid sequence: CASSLLSSVSYEQYF. This sequence joins TRBV6-2 or TRBV6-3 and TRBJ2-7; D not resolved. Looked up from germline, CDR1 is MNHEY and CDR2 is SVGEGT. CDR3 length: 15 residues. The ends were cut back, 6 bases at V and 0 bases at J, with 15 bases in the middle.

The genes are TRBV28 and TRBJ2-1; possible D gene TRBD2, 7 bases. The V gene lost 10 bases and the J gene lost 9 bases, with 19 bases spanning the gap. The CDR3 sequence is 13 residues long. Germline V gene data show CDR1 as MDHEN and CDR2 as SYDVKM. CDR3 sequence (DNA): TGTGCCACTCGCGGGGGCGCCTTAAGTGAGCAGTTCTTC. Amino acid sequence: CATRGGALSEQFF.

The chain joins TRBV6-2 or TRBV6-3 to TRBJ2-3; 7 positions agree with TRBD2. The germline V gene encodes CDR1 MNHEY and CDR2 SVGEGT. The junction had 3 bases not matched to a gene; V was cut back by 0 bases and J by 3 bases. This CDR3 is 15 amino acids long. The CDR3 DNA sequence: TGTGCCAGCAGTTACTCTGGGCGGGAGACAGATACGCAGTATTTT. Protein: CASSYSGRETDTQYF.

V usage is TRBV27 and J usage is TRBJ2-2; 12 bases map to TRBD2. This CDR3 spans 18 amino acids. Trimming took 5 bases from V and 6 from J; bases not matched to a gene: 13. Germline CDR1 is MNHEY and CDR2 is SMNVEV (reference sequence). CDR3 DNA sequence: TGTGCCAGCAGTCCACTAGCGGGAGGCCCCTTAGGTCCCGGGGAGCTGTTTTTT. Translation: CASSPLAGGPLGPGELFF.

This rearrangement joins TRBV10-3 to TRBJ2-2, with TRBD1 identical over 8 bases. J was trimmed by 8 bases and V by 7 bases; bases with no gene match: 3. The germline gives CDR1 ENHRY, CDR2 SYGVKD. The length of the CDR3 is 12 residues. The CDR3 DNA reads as TGTGCCATCACCAGGGGGCTAGGGGAGCTGTTTTTT. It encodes CAITRGLGELFF.

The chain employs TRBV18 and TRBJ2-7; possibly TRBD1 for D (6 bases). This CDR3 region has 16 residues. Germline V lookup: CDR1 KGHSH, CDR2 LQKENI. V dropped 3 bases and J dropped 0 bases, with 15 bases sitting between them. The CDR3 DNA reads TGTGCCAGCTCACCCCGGACAGCAACCCTCTCCTACGAGCAGTACTTC. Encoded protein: CASSPRTATLSYEQYF.

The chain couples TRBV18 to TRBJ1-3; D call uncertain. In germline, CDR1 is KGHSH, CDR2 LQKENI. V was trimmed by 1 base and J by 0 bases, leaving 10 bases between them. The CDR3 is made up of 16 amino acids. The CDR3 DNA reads TGTGCCAGCTCACCACGGCGGCCGGACTCTGGAAACACCATATATTTT. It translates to CASSPRRPDSGNTIYF.

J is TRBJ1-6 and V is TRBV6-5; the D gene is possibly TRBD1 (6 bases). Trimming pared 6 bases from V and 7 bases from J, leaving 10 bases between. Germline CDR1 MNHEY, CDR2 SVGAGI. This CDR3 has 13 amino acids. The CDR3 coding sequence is TGTGCCAGCAGACAGGGTCTCAATTCACCCCTCCACTTT. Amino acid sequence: CASRQGLNSPLHF.

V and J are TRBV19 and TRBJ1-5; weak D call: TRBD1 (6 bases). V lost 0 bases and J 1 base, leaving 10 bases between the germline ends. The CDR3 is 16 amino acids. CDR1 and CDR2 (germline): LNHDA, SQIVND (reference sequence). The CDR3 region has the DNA TGTGCCAGTAGTATAGATTGGGGGCGGAGCAATCAGCCCCAGCATTTT. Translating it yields CASSIDWGRSNQPQHF.

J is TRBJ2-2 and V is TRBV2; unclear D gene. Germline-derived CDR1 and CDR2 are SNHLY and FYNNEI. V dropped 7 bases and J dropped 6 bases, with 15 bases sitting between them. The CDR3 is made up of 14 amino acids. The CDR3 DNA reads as TGTGCCAGCAAAATCCCCAGTCTCGCCGGGGAGCTGTTTTTT. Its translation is CASKIPSLAGELFF. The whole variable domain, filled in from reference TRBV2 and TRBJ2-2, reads EPEVTQTPSHQVTQMGQEVILRCVPISNHLYFYWYRQILGQKVEFLVSFYNNEISEKSEIFDDQFSVERPDGSNFTLKIRSTKLEDSAMYFCASKIPSLAGELFFGEGSRLTVL.

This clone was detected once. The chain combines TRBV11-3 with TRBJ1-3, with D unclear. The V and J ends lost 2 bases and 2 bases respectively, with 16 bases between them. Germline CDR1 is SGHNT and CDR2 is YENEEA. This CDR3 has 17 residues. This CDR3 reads CASSLFHRGLPGNTIYF. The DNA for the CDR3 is TGTGCCAGCAGCTTATTTCATAGAGGTCTACCTGGAAACACCATATATTTT.

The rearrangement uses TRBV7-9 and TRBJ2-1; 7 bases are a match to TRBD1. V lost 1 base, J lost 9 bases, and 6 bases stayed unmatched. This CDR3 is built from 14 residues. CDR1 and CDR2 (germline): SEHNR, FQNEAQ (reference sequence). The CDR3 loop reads CASSLGQGVREQFF. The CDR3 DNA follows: TGTGCCAGCAGCTTAGGGCAGGGGGTCCGTGAGCAGTTCTTC.

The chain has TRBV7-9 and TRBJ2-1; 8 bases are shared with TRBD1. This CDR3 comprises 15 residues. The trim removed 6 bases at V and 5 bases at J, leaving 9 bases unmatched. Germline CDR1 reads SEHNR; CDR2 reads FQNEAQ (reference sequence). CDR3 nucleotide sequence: TGTGCCAGCAGTTCGGACAGGGATTCCCACAATGAGCAGTTCTTC. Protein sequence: CASSSDRDSHNEQFF.

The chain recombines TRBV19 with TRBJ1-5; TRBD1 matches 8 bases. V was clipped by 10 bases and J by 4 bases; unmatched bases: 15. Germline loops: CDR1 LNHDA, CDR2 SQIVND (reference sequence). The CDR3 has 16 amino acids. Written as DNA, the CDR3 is TGTGCCACCAGTAGATGGGGTCAGGGGGCTAATCAGCCCCAGCATTTT. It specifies CATSRWGQGANQPQHF.

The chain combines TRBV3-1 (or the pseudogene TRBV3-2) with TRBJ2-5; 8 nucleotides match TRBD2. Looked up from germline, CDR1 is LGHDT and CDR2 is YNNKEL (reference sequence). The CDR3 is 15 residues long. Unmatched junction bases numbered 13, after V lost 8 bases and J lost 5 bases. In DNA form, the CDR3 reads TGTGCCAGCCGCGCGGGGCAAGCGGGGGTGGAGACCCAGTACTTC. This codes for CASRAGQAGVETQYF.

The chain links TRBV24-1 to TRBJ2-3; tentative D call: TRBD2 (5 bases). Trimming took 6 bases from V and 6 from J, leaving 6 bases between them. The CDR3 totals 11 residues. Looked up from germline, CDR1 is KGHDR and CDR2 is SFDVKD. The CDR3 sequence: CATSSGDTQYF. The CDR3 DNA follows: TGTGCCACCAGTTCGGGGGATACGCAGTATTTT.

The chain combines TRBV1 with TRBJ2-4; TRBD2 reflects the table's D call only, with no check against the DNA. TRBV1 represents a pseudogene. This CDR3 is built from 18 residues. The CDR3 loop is CTSSQGGLREGAKNIQYF. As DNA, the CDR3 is TGCACCAGCAGCCAAGGGGGACTTAGGGAGGGGGCCAAAAACATTCAGTACTTC.

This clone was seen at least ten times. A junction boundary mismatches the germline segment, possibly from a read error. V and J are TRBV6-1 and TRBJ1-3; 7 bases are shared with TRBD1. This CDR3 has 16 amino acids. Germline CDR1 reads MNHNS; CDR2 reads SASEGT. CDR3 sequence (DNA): TGTGCCAGCATTGAACAGGGGCTCCTCTCTGGAAACACCATATATTTT. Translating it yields CASIEQGLLSGNTIYF.

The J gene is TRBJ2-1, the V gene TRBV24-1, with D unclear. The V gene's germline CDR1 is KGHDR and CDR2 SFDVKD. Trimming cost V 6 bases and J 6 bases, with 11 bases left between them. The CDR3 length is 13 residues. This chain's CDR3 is CATSRSPLNEQFF. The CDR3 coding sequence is TGTGCCACCAGTAGGAGTCCTCTCAATGAGCAGTTCTTC.

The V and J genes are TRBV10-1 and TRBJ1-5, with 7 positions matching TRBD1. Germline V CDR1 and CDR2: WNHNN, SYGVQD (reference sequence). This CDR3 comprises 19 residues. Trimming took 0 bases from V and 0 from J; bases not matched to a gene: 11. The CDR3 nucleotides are TGCGCCAGCAGTGAGTCAGTGGGGGACAGAAGCTATAGCAATCAGCCCCAGCATTTT. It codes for CASSESVGDRSYSNQPQHF.

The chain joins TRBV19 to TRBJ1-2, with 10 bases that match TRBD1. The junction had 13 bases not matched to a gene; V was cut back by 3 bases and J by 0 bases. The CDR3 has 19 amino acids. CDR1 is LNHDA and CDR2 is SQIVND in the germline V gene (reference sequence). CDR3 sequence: CASSICDRGRSEANYGYTF. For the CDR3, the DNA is TGTGCCAGTAGTATTTGTGACAGGGGGCGCAGTGAGGCTAACTATGGCTACACCTTC.

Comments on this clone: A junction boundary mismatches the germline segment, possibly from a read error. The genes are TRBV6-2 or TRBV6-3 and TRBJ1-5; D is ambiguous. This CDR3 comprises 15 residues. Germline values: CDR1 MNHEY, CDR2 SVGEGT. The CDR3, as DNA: TGTGCCAGCAGATACTCCGGGTCCTTCAATCAGCCCCAGCATTTT. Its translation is CASRYSGSFNQPQHF.

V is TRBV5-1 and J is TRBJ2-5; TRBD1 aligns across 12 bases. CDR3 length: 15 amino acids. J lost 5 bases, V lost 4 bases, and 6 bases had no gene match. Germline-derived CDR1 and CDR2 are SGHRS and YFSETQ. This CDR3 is CASSIRDRGRETQYF. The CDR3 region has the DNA TGCGCCAGCAGCATCCGGGACAGGGGGCGGGAGACCCAGTACTTC.